This passage covers 27 T cell receptor beta chains from one sample sequenced in a study of memory CD4+ T cells and cytomegalovirus serostatus. Sequenced by immunoSEQ multiplex PCR; TCRdb stores in-frame clones only, minus some. The data contain 56,000 or so clones, 82% of them singletons. Single viable CD3+CD4+CD8-CD45RO+ cells were sorted as the memory CD4+ T cells. The specimen was memory CD4+ T cells from blood. Receptors were obtained from an adult in good health and CMV-seronegative.

In its sample, this clone is medium-sized. V gene TRBV7-2 combines with J gene TRBJ1-5, with unresolved D. The V gene lost 0 bases and the J gene lost 9 bases, with 9 bases spanning the gap. The germline CDR1 and CDR2 sequences are SGHTA and FQGNSA. CDR3 length: 13 amino acids. The CDR3 is CASSLARERPQHF. The CDR3 DNA reads as TGTGCCAGCAGCTTAGCGCGTGAGAGGCCCCAGCATTTT.

The chain couples TRBV11-2 to TRBJ2-1, with D perhaps matching TRBD1 (5 bases). V dropped 5 bases and J dropped 6 bases, with 14 bases sitting between them. CDR1 is SGHAT, CDR2 FQNNGV, per germline. This CDR3 region has 14 residues. Written as DNA, the CDR3 is TGTGCCAGCAGCGCCAGCAATGGGGCCAATGAGCAGTTCTTC. Amino acids: CASSASNGANEQFF.

The chain couples TRBV7-8 to TRBJ2-2; D is undetermined. Germline values: CDR1 SGHVS, CDR2 FQNEAQ. This CDR3 spans 13 amino acids. Trimming cost V 1 base and J 3 bases, with 3 bases left between them. DNA of the CDR3: TGTGCCAGCAGCTTAGTGGACACCGGGGAGCTGTTTTTT. Encoded protein: CASSLVDTGELFF.

This sequence joins TRBV5-4 and TRBJ1-4, with a weak D call TRBD1 (6 bases). The CDR3 is 15 residues long. The V gene lost 4 bases and the J gene lost 6 bases, with 16 bases spanning the gap. CDR1 and CDR2 from the germline V gene are SGHNT and YYREEE (reference sequence). CDR3 region: CASSHSQGSDEKLFF. As DNA, the CDR3 is TGTGCCAGCAGCCACTCACAGGGCAGTGATGAAAAACTGTTTTTT. Complete variable domain (other parts from reference TRBV5-4 and TRBJ1-4): ETGVTQSPTHLIKTRGQQVTLRCSSQSGHNTVSWYQQALGQGPQFIFQYYREEENGRGNFPPRFSGLQFPNYSSELNVNALELDDSALYLCASSHSQGSDEKLFFGSGTQLSVL.

The chain uses TRBV2 and TRBJ1-5, with D tentatively TRBD1 (5 bases). Trimming left V 7 bases short and J 4 bases short, with 11 bases between. The CDR3 totals 13 residues. Germline V lookup: CDR1 SNHLY, CDR2 FYNNEI. CDR3 sequence reads: CASTGSLNQPQHF. The CDR3 DNA follows: TGTGCCAGCACAGGGTCCTTAAATCAGCCCCAGCATTTT.

This clone was observed a handful of times. The junction differs from germline at one of its ends, possibly a read error. The chain links TRBV6-6 to TRBJ1-3, with 11 bases matching TRBD1. Germline CDR1 and CDR2: MNHNY and SVGAGI (reference sequence). The CDR3 length is 15 residues. The CDR3 loop is CASSFPGTGGVQEHF. CDR3 nucleotides: TGTGCCAGCAGTTTCCCCGGGACAGGGGGAGTCCAAGAGCATTTT.

V is TRBV7-2 and J is TRBJ1-6; 11 bases fit TRBD1. This CDR3 spans 16 amino acids. Per the germline V gene, CDR1 is SGHTA and CDR2 is FQGNSA. The ends lost 6 bases at V and 5 bases at J; junction bases unmatched: 6. The DNA of the CDR3 is TGTGCCAGCAGTCGGACAGGGGGCAAAAATAATTCACCCCTCCACTTT. This translates into CASSRTGGKNNSPLHF.

This rearrangement joins TRBV7-2 to TRBJ2-3; TRBD1 matches 7 bases. The germline V gene has CDR1 SGHTA and CDR2 FQGNSA. The CDR3 length is 16 residues. The V segment lost 3 bases and the J segment 3 bases; nucleotides outside the gene matches: 9. CDR3 residues: CASSFSRGGFTDTQYF. CDR3 bases: TGTGCCAGCAGCTTTTCTCGAGGGGGCTTTACAGATACGCAGTATTTT.

This chain's CDR3 is CASLQRGGGNEQFF. The CDR3 nucleotides are TGTGCCAGCCTCCAGCGGGGGGGCGGCAATGAGCAGTTCTTC. The V gene is TRBV7-9, the J gene TRBJ2-1; 10 nucleotides match TRBD2. Trimming took 8 bases from V and 6 from J; bases not matched to a gene: 7. The CDR3 spans 14 residues. From germline, CDR1 is SEHNR and CDR2 FQNEAQ (reference sequence).

V gene TRBV5-1 combines with J gene TRBJ1-2; a possible D gene is TRBD1 (5 bases). V lost 4 bases and J 5 bases, leaving 18 bases between the germline ends. Germline CDR1 SGHRS, CDR2 YFSETQ. The CDR3 length is 15 residues. CDR3: CASSPYRDGAYGYTF. Here the CDR3 DNA reads TGCGCCAGCAGCCCGTACCGTGACGGGGCTTATGGCTACACCTTC.

V usage is TRBV7-2 and J usage is TRBJ1-2; unclear D gene. CDR3 length equals 12 residues. Germline V gene sequence: CDR1 SGHTA, CDR2 FQGNSA. With 3 bases removed from V and 8 bases from J, the gap between germline ends came to 10 bases. CDR3 DNA: TGTGCCAGCAGCTTTGCTCGGGTGGGCTACACCTTC. It yields the protein CASSFARVGYTF.

The chain has TRBV14 and TRBJ2-1, with 9 bases aligning to TRBD2. Losses at the gene ends were 0 bases for V and 5 bases for J; bases not matched to a gene: 5. The CDR3 has 16 amino acids. CDR1 is SGHDN and CDR2 is FVKESK in the germline V gene. The DNA for the CDR3 is TGTGCCAGCAGCCAAGATGCGACTAGCGGAGACAATGAGCAGTTCTTC. This sequence encodes CASSQDATSGDNEQFF.

The chain employs TRBV7-2 and TRBJ1-2; TRBD1 is a possible D gene (5 bases). The CDR3 runs to 14 residues. Trimming stripped 4 bases from V and 5 bases from J, with 14 bases between. Per the germline V gene, CDR1 is SGHTA and CDR2 is FQGNSA. The CDR3 nucleotides are TGTGCCAGCAGCTCCTCGGGGGGGACTTATGGCTACACCTTC. Residues: CASSSSGGTYGYTF.

V and J are TRBV9 and TRBJ1-1; D may be TRBD1 (5 bases). CDR3 length: 15 residues. The germline CDR1 and CDR2 sequences are SGDLS and YYNGEE. Trimming shortened V by 1 base and J by 0 bases, and 10 bases separated the two germline ends. The chain's CDR3 is CASSVTPGLNTEAFF. In DNA form, the CDR3 reads TGTGCCAGCAGCGTAACTCCAGGGTTGAACACTGAAGCTTTCTTT.

V usage is TRBV6-1 and J usage is TRBJ2-7; 7 nucleotides align to TRBD1. The V gene end was trimmed by 5 bases and the J gene end by 6 bases; junction bases not matched to a gene: 7. This CDR3 region has 13 residues. The germline CDR1 and CDR2 sequences are MNHNS and SASEGT. CDR3 sequence reads: CASSSTGEREQYF. The CDR3 DNA is TGTGCCAGCAGTTCCACAGGGGAGCGCGAGCAGTACTTC.

CDR3 sequence (DNA): TGTGCCAGCAGCTTCCGATCAACTAACTATGGCTACACCTTC. It translates to CASSFRSTNYGYTF. The chain has TRBV5-8 and TRBJ1-2; no firm D call. The CDR3 runs to 14 residues. CDR1 is SGHTS and CDR2 is YDEGEE in the germline V gene. V lost 2 bases, J lost 0 bases, and 8 bases lay in between.

The CDR3 region is CASSRLDTIANYGYTF. The CDR3 nucleotides read TGTGCCAGCAGCCGGCTCGACACAATCGCCAACTATGGCTACACCTTC. This sequence joins TRBV14 and TRBJ1-2; D not resolved. The CDR3 consists of 16 residues. Germline V gene sequence: CDR1 SGHDN, CDR2 FVKESK. Trimming pared 4 bases from V and 2 bases from J, leaving 17 bases between. Full variable domain (outside the CDR3, taken from reference TRBV14 and TRBJ1-2): EAGVTQFPSHSVIEKGQTVTLRCDPISGHDNLYWYRRVMGKEIKFLLHFVKESKQDESGMPNNRFLAERTGGTYSTLKVQPAELEDSGVYFCASSRLDTIANYGYTFGSGTRLTVV.

This clone was found a few times. The chain employs TRBV19 and TRBJ2-2; D remains ambiguous. Trimming cost V 4 bases and J 4 bases, with 13 bases left between them. The CDR3 has 15 amino acids. The V gene's germline CDR1 is LNHDA and CDR2 SQIVND (reference sequence). Written as DNA, the CDR3 is TGTGCCAGTAGTACGATCCGCTGGGGCACCGGGGAGCTGTTTTTT. It yields the protein CASSTIRWGTGELFF.

This clone was observed a single time. The chain combines TRBV6-5 with TRBJ2-7, with D tentatively TRBD2 (6 bases). Trimming took 9 bases from V and 0 from J, leaving 15 bases between them. The CDR3 runs to 14 residues. The germline V gene has CDR1 MNHEY and CDR2 SVGAGI. The CDR3 sequence is CASRLGTYSYEQYF. CDR3 sequence (DNA): TGTGCCAGTCGCCTTGGGACTTACTCCTACGAGCAGTACTTC.

This clone is deemed medium-sized. CDR3 bases: TGTGCCACCTCCGGGCAGGGCCAAGGGGCTTCACCCCTCCACTTT. Amino acid sequence: CATSGQGQGASPLHF. The J gene is TRBJ1-6, the V gene TRBV10-3; possible D gene TRBD1, 5 bases. V was shortened by 10 bases and J by 9 bases, with 22 bases between the two germline ends. CDR3 length: 15 residues. The germline V gene encodes CDR1 ENHRY and CDR2 SYGVKD.

This chain uses TRBV6-6 with TRBJ1-6; D is ambiguous. Between the trimmed V and J ends, which lost 7 bases and 13 bases, there was a span of 14 bases. The length of the CDR3 is 12 residues. In germline, CDR1 is MNHNY, CDR2 SVGAGI (reference sequence). Here the CDR3 reads CASTMGGHPLHF. The CDR3 region has the DNA TGTGCCAGCACCATGGGTGGTCACCCCCTCCACTTT.

The J gene is TRBJ2-1, the V gene TRBV11-3, with TRBD2 matching over 7 bases. The CDR3 has 15 amino acids. CDR1 and CDR2 from the germline V gene are SGHNT and YENEEA. J gave up 4 bases and V 3 bases, and 6 bases lay outside the gene matches. The CDR3 spells CASSLGGQVYNEQFF. CDR3 nucleotides: TGTGCCAGCAGCTTGGGAGGGCAGGTGTACAATGAGCAGTTCTTC.

The chain links TRBV18 to TRBJ2-3; perhaps TRBD1 as D (6 bases). The CDR3 is 14 amino acids. Germline V lookup: CDR1 KGHSH, CDR2 LQKENI. With 2 bases removed from V and 5 bases from J, the gap between germline ends came to 11 bases. The CDR3 coding sequence is TGTGCCAGCTCACCAATAGTAGGGGGAGATACGCAGTATTTT. This sequence encodes CASSPIVGGDTQYF.

The CDR3 region is CASSPGAGYSTDTQYF. The CDR3 coding sequence is TGTGCCAGCAGCCCCGGGGCAGGGTATAGCACAGATACGCAGTATTTT. This chain links TRBV7-2 with TRBJ2-3; D is possibly TRBD1 or TRBD2 (5 bases each). Germline-derived CDR1 and CDR2 are SGHTA and FQGNSA. The CDR3 is 16 residues long. V gave up 5 bases and J gave up 0 bases, with 15 bases separating them. Variable domain in full (rest from reference TRBV7-2 and TRBJ2-3): GAGVSQSPSNKVTEKGKDVELRCDPISGHTALYWYRQSLGQGLEFLIYFQGNSAPDKSGLPSDRFSAERTGGSVSTLTIQRTQQEDSAVYLCASSPGAGYSTDTQYFGPGTRLTVL.

The rearrangement links TRBV6-6 to TRBJ1-5, with 9 positions matching TRBD1. V dropped 11 bases and J dropped 7; count of bases not matched to a gene: 12. Germline V gene lookup returns CDR1 MNHNY and CDR2 SVGAGI (reference sequence). The CDR3 has 14 residues. The DNA for the CDR3 is TGTGCCGGGGGGGGACAGGGAGCGATGCAGCCCCAGCATTTT. As protein: CAGGGQGAMQPQHF.

The genes are TRBV27 and TRBJ1-6; D is unclear. Germline V gene lookup returns CDR1 MNHEY and CDR2 SMNVEV (reference sequence). With 6 bases removed from V and 0 bases from J, the gap between germline ends came to 12 bases. The CDR3 length is 16 residues. The CDR3 DNA reads TGTGCCAGCAGCACCCTTGGCAGCTCCTATAATTCACCCCTCCACTTT. This sequence encodes CASSTLGSSYNSPLHF.

The chain uses TRBV10-3 and TRBJ1-4; D is unresolved. The CDR3 has 13 residues. V was pared by 10 bases and J by 8 bases, with 17 bases between. Germline V gives CDR1 ENHRY, CDR2 SYGVKD. CDR3 loop: CATRQLSGEKLFF. In DNA form, the CDR3 reads TGTGCCACCAGACAACTCTCGGGGGAAAAACTGTTTTTT.